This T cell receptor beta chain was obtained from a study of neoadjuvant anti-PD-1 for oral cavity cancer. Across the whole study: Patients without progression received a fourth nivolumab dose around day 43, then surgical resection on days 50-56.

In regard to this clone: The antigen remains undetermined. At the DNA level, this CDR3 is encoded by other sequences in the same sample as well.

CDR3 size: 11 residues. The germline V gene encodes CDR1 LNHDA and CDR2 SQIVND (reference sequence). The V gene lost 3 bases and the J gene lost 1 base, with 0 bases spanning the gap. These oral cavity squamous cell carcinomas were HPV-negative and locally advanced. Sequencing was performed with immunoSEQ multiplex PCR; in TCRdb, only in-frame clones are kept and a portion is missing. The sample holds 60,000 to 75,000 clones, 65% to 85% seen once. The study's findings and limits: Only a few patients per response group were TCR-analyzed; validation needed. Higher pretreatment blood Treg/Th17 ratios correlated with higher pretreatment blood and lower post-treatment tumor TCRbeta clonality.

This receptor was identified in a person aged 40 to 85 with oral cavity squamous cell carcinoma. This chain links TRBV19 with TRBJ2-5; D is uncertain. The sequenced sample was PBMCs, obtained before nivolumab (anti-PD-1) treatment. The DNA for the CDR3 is TGTGCCAGTAGTATCCAAGAGACCCAGTACTTC. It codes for CASSIQETQYF.